This T cell receptor (beta chain) was captured by sequencing in a study of T cell responses to AZD1222 COVID-19 vaccine. V was pared by 2 bases and J by 6 bases, with 5 bases between. The CDR3 runs 12 residues. Germline loops: CDR1 SGHTA, CDR2 FQGNSA. Clones were read by immunoSEQ multiplex PCR, and TCRdb kept only the in-frame ones, dropping some. The sample carries under 150,000 clones, around 93% recorded once. Study-level points and caveats: Spike-specific TCR breadth and depth went up after people got two AZD1222 doses.

On this clone: Its target is unknown.

The chain carries TRBV7-2 and TRBJ1-5; D not certain. The receptor was derived from an adult in good health. The sequencing used peripheral blood, collected on day 0 of AZD1222 vaccination. The CDR3 loop is CASSLRGQPQHF. DNA of the CDR3: TGTGCCAGCAGCTTAAGAGGTCAGCCCCAGCATTTT.